What follows is one T cell receptor beta chain and its context. It lacks a known antigen. No much larger clonotype is one base removed from it; base qualities were not supplied. Library prep was done by the immunoSEQ multiplex PCR assay. A mixture of 60 forward primers for TCR Vbeta segments and 13 reverse primers for TCR Jbeta segments was used in the multiplex PCR. The CDR3 region of rearranged TCR beta genes was amplified from genomic DNA by a multiplex PCR assay. Amplified TCR beta libraries were sequenced as 87-base-pair reads on the Illumina HiSeq System. The original pipeline was this. A later analysis tallied 75 million to 95 million unique TCR beta chains across the 550 to 850 repertoires, and some 10 million of those chains were shared by two or more donors. Raw reads were error-corrected and collapsed into unique sequences by a nearest-neighbor algorithm in which closely related sequences were merged to remove PCR and sequencing errors. To assign V, D and J gene segments, CDR3 sequences were aligned to IMGT reference sequences. For a sequence to be retained, at least a six-nucleotide match to both a V gene segment and a J gene segment was required. A rearrangement counted as productive if the CDR3 had no stop codons and remained in frame with V and J, and every other rearrangement counted as non-productive. Following IMGT convention, CDR3 was defined as the stretch from the second conserved V-encoded cysteine up to the conserved J-encoded phenylalanine. Sequences without an unambiguous match to a single V gene segment were excluded from the earlier analysis of 500 to 700 of the donors. An earlier analysis of approximately 590 of the donors called V segments functional above 56.7% productive rearrangements and segregating when the between-donor standard deviation exceeded 5%. A statistical classification framework was built for diagnosing cytomegalovirus status from the catalog of TCR beta chain sequences. V and J gene assignment, in a later analysis, came from comparing TCR nucleotide sequences with IMGT/GENE-DB human TR gene sequences. Using the TCRdist pipeline, a later analysis assigned CDR3 sequences along with most-parsimonious VDJ recombination scenarios. In a later analysis, each TCR beta chain was defined by its CDR3 amino acid sequence together with its V-gene family, and reads lacking a unique V-gene family were excluded. As a way to deal with suspected cross-contamination and a sequencing artifact, a later analysis dropped nearly 600 nucleotide sequences that were highly shared and had low generation probability. In a later analysis, a clonal expansion index for each public chain was calculated from normalized within-repertoire ranks of inferred template counts. In a later analysis, generation probabilities were computed using a VDJ recombination model fitted to out-of-frame rearrangements, and the results were checked against IGoR. In a later analysis, TCR-TCR, TCR-HLA and TCR-CMV co-occurrence was scored with hypergeometric tests, and a repertoire-size bias correction was applied to TCR pairs. False discovery rates were estimated in a later analysis by permuting HLA or CMV assignments 20 times. In a later analysis, co-occurring TCRs were grouped using DBSCAN, and TCRdist sequence similarity was added for clustering within HLA-allele-positive subsets. Co-occurrence clustering excluded repertoires with fewer than 30,000 or more than 120,000 public chains, plus five with anomalous nucleotide sharing. TCRdb took this table from immuneACCESS and kept in-frame rearrangements with V and J called. Such tables lack part of the clones; where checked against another copy, unresolved V genes explain under half of the gap, and the rest is unexplained. That table gives V, J and clone size, and the DNA gave D and trimming. This sample gives 110,000 or so clones in total; 65% to 75% of them show up just once. The ten top clones hold 4.2% of the sample.

V sheds 6 bases and J sheds 6 bases, leaving 13 bases between their ends. Based on the germline V gene, the CDR1 and CDR2 sequences are SNHLY and FYNNEI. Inclusive of the bounding cysteine and phenylalanine, the CDR3 is 13 residues long. Only CDR3 DNA remains: 39 bases, in frame from the first base. The data stem from a study of cytomegalovirus exposure and HLA in healthy donors (dated by TCRdb to about 2017). Notes on the research overall: An earlier analysis of roughly 570 of the donors reported 276 Gb of sequence data and approximately 120 million unique TCR beta sequences obtained from around 180 million T cells. An early release that covered fewer than 750 HLA-typed donors contained about 290 gigabases of sequencing data and approximately 85 million unique TCR sequences. Of the approximately 370 genotyped donors, 81% were placed in the genetic ancestry cluster associated with self-reported Caucasian donors. The study was designed to test whether signatures of past pathogen exposure could be identified by cataloging public T cell receptors. The study used immunosequencing to profile the T cell repertoires of hundreds of subjects and linked those repertoires to cytomegalovirus serostatus. In addition to the first cohort of approximately 650 subjects, a separate validation cohort of under 150 different subjects was used. The study combined high-throughput TCR immunosequencing, statistical association of individual TCRs with disease status, and machine learning to predict cytomegalovirus infection status. A later analysis re-examined previously published TCR beta repertoires from more than 650 donors and added high-resolution HLA genotyping to investigate patterns of TCR occurrence. Rather than using new phenotypic data, the later analysis identified candidate immune exposures from TCR beta sequences and from how often those sequences occurred across donors. To decide whether each TCR beta V gene segment behaved as functional or pseudogenic, an earlier analysis of some 570 of the donors relied on high-throughput TCR beta sequencing. Donor age, sex, ethnicity and CMV serostatus were collected together with the repertoire data. In a later genetic analysis, genome-wide SNP genotypes for about three fifths of the roughly 670 donors were used, and that subset was treated as a discovery cohort. All discovery cohort repertoires had been generated using a single sequencing platform. Both class I and class II loci were covered by HLA typing, at four-digit resolution. Typing coverage varied by locus: about 629-640 donors for A, B, C, DRB1 and DQB1; some 520 for DQA1; around 610 for DPA1; about 450 for DPB1. Because of strong linkage in the cohort, roughly five DR-DQ haplotypes were treated as single units for association and clustering. Among around 400 genotyped donors of the cohort, an average of roughly 230,000 unique TCR beta nucleotide sequences was sequenced per donor, of which 15% to 20% were non-productive. What the study reported, not specific to this receptor: The cohort was sequenced for TCR beta chains only, and without alpha or paired-chain data the features that could be detected were limited. Because counts were too low, about 17 rarely observed V segments, including chromosome 9 orphons, were excluded from the earlier analysis of around 640 of the donors. In a later analysis, several top co-occurrence clusters were reported to appear linked to parvovirus B19, influenza, CMV and Epstein-Barr virus. When HLA alleles, especially DR and DQ, strongly co-occurred, TCR associations were difficult to assign to individual alleles. A later analysis found that HLA-associated TCR beta chains were more clonally expanded and had lower generation probabilities than equally common non-associated chains. In an earlier analysis of 587 of the donors, most TCR beta V segments appeared in productive rearrangements about 87% or about 30% of the time, broadly matching IMGT annotations. The study listed 150 to 200 TCR beta chains as associated with cytomegalovirus. The only immune exposure information available for the cohort was CMV serostatus. Sequencing depth was assumed to be roughly uniform across donors in the presence/absence analyses, though that assumption may not hold. Cytomegalovirus status was reported to be diagnosed by the classifier with high specificity and sensitivity in both the original and validation cohorts. Three of the identified cytomegalovirus-associated TCR beta chains were confirmed in vitro to be specific for cytomegalovirus antigens. In a later genetic analysis, a missense DCLRE1C variant was associated with V-gene and J-gene trimming of TCR beta chains, and the association was replicated in an independent cohort. Compared with the roughly 720-donor mean, donors in an Asian-associated ancestry cluster had fewer N-insertions in productive TCRs, according to a later genetic analysis. A further reported finding was that TCR beta sequences accurately predicted the HLA-A and HLA-B alleles for most subjects in the first cohort. A cluster of highly shared sequence variants was judged likely to be a technical artifact of the sequencing pipeline. Specific HLA alleles were associated with 15,000 to 20,000 TCR beta sequences at a false discovery rate of 0.05 in a later analysis. A later analysis found that TCR association rates varied across HLA loci, with DRB1 alleles showing the most associated TCRs and HLA-C alleles the fewest. The 87-base-pair reads could not distinguish some IMGT-functional V segments, including TRBV6-2 and TRBV6-3, so those segments were excluded. Most CMV-associated TCR beta chains appeared to be HLA-restricted in a later analysis, and the HLA associations seemed to be driven largely by CMV exposure. Because some donors lacked HLA typing at each locus, the association tests relied only on the typed subset. The authors suggested that the approach could potentially be extended to other disease states and immunological phenotypes. While some public TCRs were present in many individuals, most TCR sequences turned up only very rarely across donors. Correlated functional status among segregating V segments might be attributable to linkage disequilibrium, but an unknown experimental factor could not be ruled out.

The cohort was made up of roughly 670 healthy bone marrow donors. At the time of sampling, all cohort members were nominally healthy, though unrecorded immune exposures were likely present. The donor tested CMV seropositive, placing the donor among the 289 seropositive members of the cohort. Every donor gave a peripheral blood sample, and the peripheral blood mononuclear cells from that sample were used for TCR beta sequencing. Genomic DNA extraction from the blood cell samples was performed with the Qiagen DNeasy Blood Extraction Kit. What was sequenced was PBMCs. This sequence originates from a woman in her thirties or forties in good health and CMV-seropositive. The sequence links TRBV2 to TRBJ2-3; TRBD1 is possibly the D segment (6 matching bases). The nucleotide sequence reads as follows: TGTGCCAGCAGGACGGACAGAACGGATACGCAGTATTTT. It is translated as CASRTDRTDTQYF. Reference TRBV2 and TRBJ2-3 genes cover what lies past the CDR3, so the full variable domain is EPEVTQTPSHQVTQMGQEVILRCVPISNHLYFYWYRQILGQKVEFLVSFYNNEISEKSEIFDDQFSVERPDGSNFTLKIRSTKLEDSAMYFCASRTDRTDTQYFGPGTRLTVL.